These 32 T cell receptor beta chains share one sample of origin, sequenced in a study of blood T cell repertoires in COVID-19. Method: immunoSEQ multiplex PCR; TCRdb's copy keeps in-frame clones and lacks some. The sample carries 170,000 or so clones, about 72% recorded once. The sequenced material came from PBMCs or T cells enriched from blood (not recorded which). The receptors originated from a woman in her 50s who had recovered from COVID-19.

The gene calls are TRBV10-1 and TRBJ2-7, with TRBD2 matching over 8 bases. V lost 5 bases and J lost 4; bases outside the gene matches: 25. Germline lookup yields CDR1 WNHNN and CDR2 SYGVQD (reference sequence). The CDR3 runs to 20 residues. The CDR3 sequence: CASSRAFFNRPSGSEYEQYF. The DNA for the CDR3 is TGCGCCAGCAGTAGGGCTTTTTTCAATCGGCCCAGCGGGAGTGAATACGAGCAGTACTTC.

J is TRBJ2-7 and V is TRBV7-9; D is uncertain. The CDR3 length is 14 residues. The germline gives CDR1 SEHNR, CDR2 FQNEAQ (reference sequence). Trimming shortened V by 3 bases and J by 2 bases, and 11 bases separated the two germline ends. The CDR3 DNA reads TGTGCCAGCAGCTTGGTTAGTACGGCCTACGAGCAGTACTTC. Protein sequence: CASSLVSTAYEQYF.

The rearrangement joins TRBV18 to TRBJ2-1, with D perhaps matching TRBD1 (6 bases). The CDR3 is 15 residues long. The germline gives CDR1 KGHSH, CDR2 LQKENI. V lost 3 bases and J 1 base, leaving 10 bases between the germline ends. The CDR3 loop reads CASSPTGLSYNEQFF. As DNA, the CDR3 is TGTGCCAGCTCACCCACAGGGTTATCCTACAATGAGCAGTTCTTC.

The gene calls are TRBV29-1 and TRBJ1-1; D unclear. V dropped 2 bases and J dropped 3 bases, with 13 bases sitting between them. The CDR3 sequence is 14 residues long. The germline CDR1 and CDR2 sequences are SQVTM and ANQGSEA. The CDR3 nucleotides read TGCAGCGTTGAACCGCCCGGGAGGCACACTGAAGCTTTCTTT. Translation gives CSVEPPGRHTEAFF.

CDR3 sequence: CAWSRGGGGETQYF. The CDR3 bases are TGTGCCTGGAGTAGGGGGGGAGGCGGAGAGACCCAGTACTTC. The V call is TRBV30, the J call TRBJ2-5; D perhaps matches TRBD2 (7 bases). Deletions cut 2 bases from V and 4 bases from J, with 14 bases between. CDR3 size: 14 residues. Germline values: CDR1 GTSNPN, CDR2 SVGIG (reference sequence). The full variable domain, completed using reference TRBV30 and TRBJ2-5, is SQTIHQWPATLVQPVGSPLSLECTVEGTSNPNLYWYRQAAGRGLQLLFYSVGIGQISSEVPQNLSASRPQDRQFILSSKKLLLSDSGFYLCAWSRGGGGETQYFGPGTRLLVL.

The V call is TRBV27, the J call TRBJ2-1; 11 nucleotides align to TRBD2. The length of the CDR3 is 16 residues. V dropped 1 base and J dropped 9; count of bases not matched to a gene: 8. The germline gives CDR1 MNHEY, CDR2 SMNVEV (reference sequence). In nucleotides, the CDR3 is TGTGCCAGCAGTTTATGGGCTAGCGGGAGGAGCGGTGAGCAGTTCTTC. Protein: CASSLWASGRSGEQFF.

This chain joins TRBV29-1 and TRBJ2-1; tentatively, D is TRBD1 (5 bases). CDR1 and CDR2 from the germline V gene are SQVTM and ANQGSEA. The CDR3 runs 12 residues. V lost 4 bases and J lost 6, with 10 bases in between. CDR3 sequence reads: CSVAPGINEQFF. In DNA form, the CDR3 reads TGCAGCGTTGCCCCAGGGATCAATGAGCAGTTCTTC.

The chain couples TRBV3-1 (or the pseudogene TRBV3-2) to TRBJ1-1, with D hard to call. Germline-derived CDR1 and CDR2 are LGHDT and YNNKEL (reference sequence). V was pared by 1 base and J by 6 bases, with 9 bases between. This CDR3 is 13 amino acids long. The CDR3: CASSQVSRAEAFF. DNA of the CDR3: TGTGCCAGCAGCCAAGTTTCGAGGGCTGAAGCTTTCTTT.

The chain uses TRBV5-1 and TRBJ2-2, with 10 bases aligning to TRBD2. Trimming took 3 bases from V and 4 from J; bases not matched to a gene: 9. Germline CDR1 SGHRS, CDR2 YFSETQ. The CDR3 length is 17 residues. The DNA of the CDR3 is TGCGCCAGCAGCTGGTTAGCGGGAGGCCCCAGCACCGGGGAGCTGTTTTTT. Protein: CASSWLAGGPSTGELFF. Full variable domain (outside the CDR3, taken from reference TRBV5-1 and TRBJ2-2): KAGVTQTPRYLIKTRGQQVTLSCSPISGHRSVSWYQQTPGQGLQFLFEYFSETQRNKGNFPGRFSGRQFSNSRSEMNVSTLELGDSALYLCASSWLAGGPSTGELFFGEGSRLTVL.

This clone is a singleton in its sample. This sequence joins TRBV28 and TRBJ2-7, with TRBD2 identical over 8 bases. The J segment lost 2 bases and the V segment lost 3 bases, leaving 9 bases of the junction unmatched. The CDR3 has 16 amino acids. Germline V gene sequence: CDR1 MDHEN, CDR2 SYDVKM. CDR3: CASSFPLAGTTYEQYF. CDR3 DNA: TGTGCCAGCAGTTTCCCTTTAGCGGGAACCACCTACGAGCAGTACTTC.

This clone was detected a few times. This chain joins TRBV7-8 and TRBJ2-1, with D unresolved. Trimming shortened V by 0 bases and J by 2 bases, and 8 bases separated the two germline ends. Germline CDR1 and CDR2: SGHVS and FQNEAQ. CDR3 length equals 15 residues. The DNA of the CDR3 is TGTGCCAGCAGCTTAGCTAGAGGTCCCTACAATGAGCAGTTCTTC. Amino acids: CASSLARGPYNEQFF.

The chain has TRBV6-5 and TRBJ2-1, with TRBD2 matching over 8 bases. The CDR3 runs to 14 residues. The germline V gene has CDR1 MNHEY and CDR2 SVGAGI. J gave up 4 bases and V 8 bases, and 7 bases lay outside the gene matches. CDR3: CASYLAGLYNEQFF. CDR3 nucleotide sequence: TGTGCCAGCTACCTAGCGGGTTTATACAATGAGCAGTTCTTC.

The table lists this clone with a count of one. The chain carries TRBV27 and TRBJ1-3; D might be TRBD1 (6 bases). Trimming shortened V by 3 bases and J by 8 bases, and 17 bases separated the two germline ends. The CDR3 runs to 15 residues. Germline lookup yields CDR1 MNHEY and CDR2 SMNVEV (reference sequence). The CDR3 DNA is TGTGCCAGCAGTTTCCTCGGGGGGCTAACAGACACCATATATTTT. It translates to CASSFLGGLTDTIYF.

The chain links TRBV15 to TRBJ2-5; D may be TRBD2 (6 bases). The CDR3 loop spans 14 amino acids. V was cut by 3 bases and J by 10 bases, with 18 bases left in between. CDR1 LNHNV and CDR2 YYDKDF come from the germline V gene (reference sequence). The CDR3 loop reads CATSREGASDGQYF. For the CDR3, the DNA is TGTGCCACCAGCAGGGAGGGTGCTTCAGATGGCCAGTACTTC. Full variable domain (outside the CDR3, taken from reference TRBV15 and TRBJ2-5): DAMVIQNPRYQVTQFGKPVTLSCSQTLNHNVMYWYQQKSSQAPKLLFHYYDKDFNNEADTPDNFQSRRPNTSFCFLDIRSPGLGDTAMYLCATSREGASDGQYFGPGTRLLVL.

This clone was recorded a few times. The rearrangement uses TRBV11-2 and TRBJ1-2, with 9 positions matching TRBD1. Germline values: CDR1 SGHAT, CDR2 FQNNGV. V lost 4 bases to trimming and J lost 11 bases; unmatched junction nucleotides: 8. The CDR3 is 13 residues long. CDR3 sequence: CASSSMGQGPYTF. CDR3 DNA: TGTGCCAGCAGCTCCATGGGACAGGGACCTTACACCTTC.

The chain joins TRBV9 to TRBJ2-2; D is perhaps TRBD2 (6 bases). V lost 3 bases and J 6 bases, leaving 15 bases between the germline ends. The germline gives CDR1 SGDLS, CDR2 YYNGEE. There are 15 residues in the CDR3. The CDR3 reads CASSAQDRRAGELFF. The DNA for the CDR3 is TGTGCCAGCAGCGCACAGGATCGGAGGGCCGGGGAGCTGTTTTTT.

Within the sample, this clone is medium-sized (0.01 to 0.1%). This chain connects TRBV6-1 to TRBJ1-2; D unclear. The CDR3 is 15 amino acids. Germline CDR1 is MNHNS and CDR2 is SASEGT. The V and J ends lost 1 base and 4 bases respectively, with 13 bases between them. The CDR3 DNA sequence: TGTGCCAGCAGTGAAGAAGGAGTGGGGAGCTATGGCTACACCTTC. It encodes CASSEEGVGSYGYTF.

The V call is TRBV5-4, the J call TRBJ2-7, with 8 bases that match TRBD2. V lost 0 bases to trimming and J lost 2 bases; unmatched junction nucleotides: 7. The CDR3 is 16 amino acids. CDR1 and CDR2 (germline): SGHNT, YYREEE (reference sequence). As DNA, the CDR3 is TGTGCCAGCAGCTTGGCCAGAGCGGGAGCCCCCTACGAGCAGTACTTC. Its protein is CASSLARAGAPYEQYF.

J is TRBJ1-2 and V is TRBV7-2; 7 bases are a match to TRBD1. The V gene end was trimmed by 3 bases and the J gene end by 2 bases; junction bases not matched to a gene: 9. Germline loops: CDR1 SGHTA, CDR2 FQGNSA. The CDR3 has 16 residues. In DNA, the CDR3 is TGTGCCAGCAGCTTCCAACAGGGGCTGGTCAACTATGGCTACACCTTC. Protein sequence: CASSFQQGLVNYGYTF. Complete variable domain (other parts from reference TRBV7-2 and TRBJ1-2): GAGVSQSPSNKVTEKGKDVELRCDPISGHTALYWYRQSLGQGLEFLIYFQGNSAPDKSGLPSDRFSAERTGGSVSTLTIQRTQQEDSAVYLCASSFQQGLVNYGYTFGSGTRLTVV.

V usage is TRBV7-2 and J usage is TRBJ2-7, with 10 bases fitting TRBD1. CDR1 is SGHTA and CDR2 is FQGNSA in the germline V gene. The CDR3 length is 14 residues. J gave up 7 bases and V 5 bases, and 8 bases lay outside the gene matches. The CDR3 reads CASSTRQGAGEQYF. As DNA, the CDR3 is TGTGCCAGCAGCACAAGACAGGGGGCGGGGGAGCAGTACTTC.

The genes are TRBV5-6 and TRBJ2-1, with D unclear. V lost 8 bases to trimming and J lost 6 bases, with 21 bases between them. The germline gives CDR1 SGHDT, CDR2 YYEEEE. CDR3 length equals 15 residues. The CDR3 coding sequence is TGTGCCAGTAGCCCCCCTGGCAGAAAAACCAATGAGCAGTTCTTC. Protein: CASSPPGRKTNEQFF.

In this sample, this clone turned up once. This rearrangement joins TRBV7-9 to TRBJ1-2; possibly TRBD1 for D (6 bases). This CDR3 has 13 residues. Germline CDR1 reads SEHNR; CDR2 reads FQNEAQ (reference sequence). V lost 7 bases, J lost 7 bases, and 16 bases lay in between. The CDR3, as DNA: TGTGCCAGCACCATAGCAGGGGTTCTTGGCTACACCTTC. Translated: CASTIAGVLGYTF.

This sequence joins TRBV18 and TRBJ1-3, with D possibly TRBD1 on 6 matching bases. Germline V gives CDR1 KGHSH, CDR2 LQKENI. V was pared by 6 bases and J by 1 base, with 19 bases between. This CDR3 comprises 17 residues. In DNA form, the CDR3 reads TGTGCCAGCTCGCGATTCAATGGACAGCAATCTGGAAACACCATATATTTT. Translated: CASSRFNGQQSGNTIYF.

V and J are TRBV30 and TRBJ2-7; 7 bases agree with TRBD1. The CDR3 contains 13 residues. The J segment lost 2 bases and the V segment lost 2 bases, leaving 3 bases of the junction unmatched. CDR1 is GTSNPN and CDR2 is SVGIG in the germline V gene (reference sequence). CDR3 DNA: TGTGCCTGGAGTCCCGGGACAGCCTACGAGCAGTACTTC. It specifies CAWSPGTAYEQYF.

The chain uses TRBV29-1 and TRBJ2-1; 10 nucleotides agree with TRBD1. J gave up 4 bases and V 8 bases, and 5 bases lay outside the gene matches. CDR3 length: 13 amino acids. Germline V gene lookup returns CDR1 SQVTM and CDR2 ANQGSEA. CDR3 sequence (DNA): TGCAGCACAGGGACAGGGGTATACAATGAGCAGTTCTTC. Its translation is CSTGTGVYNEQFF.

J is TRBJ2-5 and V is TRBV11-2; D may be TRBD2 (5 bases). The CDR3 sequence is 15 residues long. CDR1 and CDR2 from the germline V gene are SGHAT and FQNNGV. Trimming removed 3 bases at V and 5 bases at J, with 16 bases between. The CDR3 DNA sequence: TGTGCCAGCAGCTTTTCGGGTGGAGTAGCGGAGACCCAGTACTTC. Amino acid sequence: CASSFSGGVAETQYF.

V usage is TRBV7-8 and J usage is TRBJ1-1; D possibly corresponds to TRBD1 (6 bases). The V gene's germline CDR1 is SGHVS and CDR2 FQNEAQ. V lost 5 bases and J lost 1, with 17 bases in between. The CDR3 runs to 16 residues. As DNA, the CDR3 is TGTGCCAGCAGCCTACAGGGCGCGAATGCGAACACTGAAGCTTTCTTT. Amino acid sequence: CASSLQGANANTEAFF.

A single count supports this clone. The chain combines TRBV6-5 with TRBJ2-7, with 10 nucleotides matching TRBD2. The germline gives CDR1 MNHEY, CDR2 SVGAGI. This CDR3 has 13 residues. The chain's CDR3 is CASSLTGSGTSEV. The CDR3 DNA sequence: TGTGCCAGCAGCCTAACAGGGAGTGGGACTAGCGAAGTC.

This chain joins TRBV4-2 and TRBJ2-7; 7 nucleotides line up with TRBD1. This CDR3 comprises 16 residues. V dropped 1 base and J dropped 3; count of bases not matched to a gene: 9. CDR1 is LGHNA and CDR2 is YNFKEQ in the germline V gene. This CDR3 reads CASSQGATGDNYEQYF. The CDR3 DNA reads as TGTGCCAGCAGCCAAGGGGCAACAGGGGATAACTACGAGCAGTACTTC.

This chain uses TRBV7-9 with TRBJ1-1, with D possibly being TRBD1 (5 bases). Trimming cost V 5 bases and J 7 bases, with 17 bases left between them. CDR3 length equals 14 residues. Germline CDR1 is SEHNR and CDR2 is FQNEAQ (reference sequence). CDR3 in amino acids: CASSLDTRSGEAFF. The DNA for the CDR3 is TGTGCCAGCAGCCTGGACACCCGAAGTGGTGAAGCTTTCTTT.

The V gene is TRBV6-5, the J gene TRBJ1-5; 7 positions match TRBD1. Trimming at V came to 6 bases and at J to 7 bases, leaving 6 bases not matched to a gene. CDR3 length: 13 amino acids. Germline values: CDR1 MNHEY, CDR2 SVGAGI. Here the CDR3 reads CASSRDSGQPQHF. CDR3 bases: TGTGCCAGCAGCCGGGACAGTGGACAGCCCCAGCATTTT.

The chain has TRBV6-5 and TRBJ2-2; 7 nucleotides align to TRBD2. With 6 bases clipped from V and 5 bases from J, the junction kept 6 bases outside the gene matches. Germline loops: CDR1 MNHEY, CDR2 SVGAGI. This CDR3 contains 14 residues. The CDR3 DNA sequence: TGTGCCAGCAGCATCCTCGGGGGGACCGGGGAGCTGTTTTTT. This translates into CASSILGGTGELFF.